Below, 3 T cell receptor beta chains from the same sample are listed, as sequenced in a study of T cells in Graves' hyperthyroidism and ophthalmopathy. It was RNA transcripts that yielded the amplified TCR beta CDR3 regions. When the TCR CDR3 underwent first-round RT-PCR, the HTBI primer set was used. TCRdb re-called the multiplex PCR reads through MiXCR, storing one row per CDR3 protein. Of under 350,000 distinct CDR3 sequences listed, roughly an eighth were seen once; the top ten hold 30% to 40%. Sequencing used blood. These receptors all come from a woman in her 40s with Graves' ophthalmopathy.

This clonotype was seen many times. The rearrangement uses TRBV6-2 or TRBV6-3 and TRBJ2-3; D is perhaps TRBD2 (6 bases). The CDR3 sequence is 15 residues long. Germline V gives CDR1 MNHEY, CDR2 SVGEGT. Trimming cost V 6 bases and J 2 bases, with 15 bases left between them. As DNA, the CDR3 is TGTGCCAGCAGCTCATGGGGGGACCCCACAGATACGCAGTATTTT. It encodes CASSSWGDPTDTQYF.

This clonotype occurred many times. The chain carries TRBV28 and TRBJ1-5; D is unclear. The CDR3 has 14 residues. V lost 2 bases and J 6 bases, leaving 11 bases between the germline ends. Germline assignment: CDR1 MDHEN and CDR2 SYDVKM. Here the CDR3 DNA reads TGTGCCAGCAGTTTACAAGGGTATAGTCAGCCCCAGCATTTT. It is translated as CASSLQGYSQPQHF.

This clonotype was detected many times. This chain links TRBV24-1 with TRBJ2-1; 8 bases fit TRBD2. The CDR3 covers 14 residues. The junction had 3 bases not matched to a gene; V was cut back by 0 bases and J by 9 bases. Germline V gene data show CDR1 as KGHDR and CDR2 as SFDVKD. The CDR3, as DNA: TGTGCCACCAGTGATTTGCGAACTAGCGGTGAGCAGTTCTTC. Amino acids: CATSDLRTSGEQFF.